The sample holds a few counts of the clone carrying this TCR beta chain. Antigen specificity is unknown. Through template switching, a universal primer site was introduced, and the cDNA contained unique molecular identifiers. Each CDR3 protein gets one entry after TCRdb re-called the 5' RACE reads with MiXCR. Of around 230,000 distinct CDR3 sequences in the sample, around a tenth were seen once. This entry is derived from a study of identical twins. V was cut by 4 bases and J by 2 bases, with 18 bases left in between. CDR3 length: 16 residues. Germline V lookup: CDR1 SGHNT, CDR2 YYREEE (reference sequence). Study observations and caveats: Cord blood beta clonotypes that were abundant carried fewer insertions, and memory repertoires showed no such trend.

This chain joins TRBV5-4 and TRBJ1-1; maybe TRBD1 (5 bases). Material for sequencing was memory (CD45RO+) T cells sorted from blood. The receptor's source is a woman aged 18-30 years in good health. The DNA of the CDR3 is TGTGCCAGCAGCCCGGAGGGGATACTCCAAAACACTGAAGCTTTCTTT. Translating gives CASSPEGILQNTEAFF. The full variable domain, rest sourced from reference TRBV5-4 and TRBJ1-1, is ETGVTQSPTHLIKTRGQQVTLRCSSQSGHNTVSWYQQALGQGPQFIFQYYREEENGRGNFPPRFSGLQFPNYSSELNVNALELDDSALYLCASSPEGILQNTEAFFGQGTRLTVV.